The sequence of this TCR beta chain was determined in a study of CD8 T cells in Susac syndrome. Sequencing of TCR beta was performed on blood CD8+ T cells and on blood CD4+ T cells. Healthy donors were controls matched for age and sex. The authors negatively isolated CD8+ and CD4+ T cells and FACS-enriched TEMRA cells. It was with random hexamers that roughly 0.45 to 1 ug RNA was reverse transcribed. The authors amplified TCR beta CDR3 across 54 Vbeta and 13 Jbeta using immunoSEQ multiplex PCR. MiXCR, run by TCRdb on the immunoSEQ multiplex PCR reads, gives a single entry per CDR3 protein. The table has over 95,000 distinct CDR3 sequences, around 90% seen once. The sample comprised CD4+ T cells from PBMCs. The TCR comes from a human donor in good health.

The CDR3 region is CASSFDRGKEAFF. CDR3 DNA sequence: TGTGCCAGCAGCTTCGACAGGGGAAAAGAAGCTTTCTTT. The genes are TRBV3-1 and TRBJ1-1; 8 bases fit TRBD1. The CDR3 is made up of 13 amino acids. CDR1 and CDR2 (germline): LGHDT, YNNKEL (reference sequence). V lost 5 bases to trimming and J lost 8 bases; unmatched junction nucleotides: 7.